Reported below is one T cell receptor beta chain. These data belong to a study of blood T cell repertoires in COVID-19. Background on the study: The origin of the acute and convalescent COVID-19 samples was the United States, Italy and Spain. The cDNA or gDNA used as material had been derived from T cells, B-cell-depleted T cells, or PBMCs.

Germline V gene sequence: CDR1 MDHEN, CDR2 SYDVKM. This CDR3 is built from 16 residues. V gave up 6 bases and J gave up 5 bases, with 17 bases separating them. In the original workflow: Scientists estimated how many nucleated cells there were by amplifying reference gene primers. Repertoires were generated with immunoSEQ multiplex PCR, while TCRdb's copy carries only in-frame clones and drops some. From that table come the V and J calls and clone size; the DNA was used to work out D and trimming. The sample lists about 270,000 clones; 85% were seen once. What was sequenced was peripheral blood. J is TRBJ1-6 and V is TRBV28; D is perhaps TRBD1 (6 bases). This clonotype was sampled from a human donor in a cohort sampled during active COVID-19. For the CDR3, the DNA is TGTGCCAGCAGACCACTTCCGGGACACCATAATTCACCCCTCCACTTT. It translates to CASRPLPGHHNSPLHF.